This T cell receptor (beta chain) came from a study of T cell repertoires in cytomegalovirus infection (dated by TCRdb to between 2018 and 2021). A note on the overall study: Alongside well-studied HLA-B-restricted epitopes, the peptide stimulations were aimed at recently identified HLA-C-restricted CMV epitopes, whose presentation resists viral immunomodulation. Because public TCR beta signatures pointed to carriage of CMV infection together with the matching HLA type, the HLA type of each donor mattered for the analysis.

From its cysteine to its phenylalanine, the CDR3 spans 13 amino acids. CDR3 DNA only is kept here, 39 bases in frame from base 1. V and J are trimmed by 8 bases and 3 bases, and the gene matches miss 5 bases of the junction. Based on the germline V gene (reference sequence), the CDR1 and CDR2 sequences are LNHDA and SQIVND. A note on this clonotype: Its antigen has not been determined. Per-base qualities were not stored, and no clone one base away is much larger.

The treatment or condition label, read with the paper, signifies: in vitro stimulation with specific CMV peptide epitopes to enrich CMV-specific T cells. The data were produced on an Illumina HiSeq 1500. TCRdb cleaned the public reads at Q25 with fastp, built clones with MiXCR and kept in-frame beta chains. Rows with one shared CDR3 protein collapse into an entry with the most common genes and DNA. This sample comprises roughly 500,000 distinct CDR3 sequences, approximately 46% of them detected only once. The ten biggest clones cover approximately 40% of the sample. General findings and caveats noted by the study authors: In both this cohort and an independent cohort of more than 350 donors, the cumulative frequency of public TCR beta family members distinguished carriers of CMV infection plus the relevant HLA type. The ex vivo response was dominated by HLA-C-restricted CMV-specific TCR beta clonotypes, which also provided the single most frequent clonotype in two of eight donors.

The chain was built from TRBV19 and TRBJ2-5; TRBD1 agrees with 8 junctional bases. The sample in question was cultured PBMCs, obtained from culture after CMV antigen stimulation. This clonotype was sampled from a human donor in good health (CMV status not recorded). Some clones in this sample may be carry-over from other donors' samples. The DNA sequence follows: TGTGCCAGTGGATCGACAGGGGAAGAGACCCAGTACTTC. Its translation is CASGSTGEETQYF. With the rest looked up from the reference TRBV19 and TRBJ2-5 genes rather than sequenced, the full variable domain is DGGITQSPKYLFRKEGQNVTLSCEQNLNHDAMYWYRQDPGQGLRLIYYSQIVNDFQKGDIAEGYSVSREKKESFPLTVTSAQKNPTAFYLCASGSTGEETQYFGPGTRLLVL.